The entry below gives a single T cell receptor (beta chain) sequence along with its context. This sample stems from a study of blood T cell repertoires in COVID-19. Study as a whole: Acute-phase and convalescent COVID-19 samples originated in the United States, Italy and Spain. Sample material is recorded as cDNA or gDNA derived from T cells, B-cell-depleted T cells, or PBMCs.

Original analysis: Using reference gene primer amplification, nucleated cell counts were estimated. The table came from immunoSEQ multiplex PCR; TCRdb's copy has only in-frame clones and leaves some out. The V and J calls and clone size come from that table; D and trimming were worked out from the DNA. Of 85,000 to 130,000 clones listed, over 65% are singletons. Per germline, CDR1 GTSNPN and CDR2 SVGIG (reference sequence). The CDR3 covers 14 residues. Trimming took off 2 bases at V and 5 bases at J, with 16 bases between the two ends. This sequence originates from a man aged 60-69 years with acute or convalescent COVID-19. The chain employs TRBV30 and TRBJ2-7; unclear D gene. The source material was peripheral blood. The CDR3 DNA follows: TGTGCCTGGAGTCCGTGGTACCGGAGTGACGAGCAGTACGTC. As protein: CAWSPWYRSDEQYV.